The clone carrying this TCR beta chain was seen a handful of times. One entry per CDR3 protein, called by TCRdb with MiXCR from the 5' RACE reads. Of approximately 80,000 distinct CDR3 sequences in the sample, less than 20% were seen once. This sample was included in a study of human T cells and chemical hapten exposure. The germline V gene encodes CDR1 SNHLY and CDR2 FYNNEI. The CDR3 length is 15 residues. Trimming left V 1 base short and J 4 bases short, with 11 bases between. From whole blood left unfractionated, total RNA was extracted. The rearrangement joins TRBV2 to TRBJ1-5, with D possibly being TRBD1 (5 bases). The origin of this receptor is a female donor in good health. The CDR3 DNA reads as TGTGCCAGCAGTGAAGGGCGACAGCCGAATCAGCCCCAGCATTTT. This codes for CASSEGRQPNQPQHF.